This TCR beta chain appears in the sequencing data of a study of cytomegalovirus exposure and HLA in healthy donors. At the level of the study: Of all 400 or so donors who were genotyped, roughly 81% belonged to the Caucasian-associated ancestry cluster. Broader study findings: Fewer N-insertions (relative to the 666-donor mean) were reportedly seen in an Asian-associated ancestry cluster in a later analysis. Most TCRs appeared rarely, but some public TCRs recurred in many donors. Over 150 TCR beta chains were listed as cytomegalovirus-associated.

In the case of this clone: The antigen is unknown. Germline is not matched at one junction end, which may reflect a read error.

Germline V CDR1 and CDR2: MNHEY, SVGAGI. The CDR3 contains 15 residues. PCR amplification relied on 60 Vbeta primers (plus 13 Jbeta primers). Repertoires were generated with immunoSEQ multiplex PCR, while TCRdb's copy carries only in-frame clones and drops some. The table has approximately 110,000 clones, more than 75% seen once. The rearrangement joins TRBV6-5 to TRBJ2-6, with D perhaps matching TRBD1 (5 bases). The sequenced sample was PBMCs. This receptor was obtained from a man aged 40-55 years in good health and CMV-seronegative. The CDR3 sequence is CASSYSASGANGLTF. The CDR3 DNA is TGTGCCAGCAGTTACTCCGCCTCTGGGGCCAACGGCCTGACTTTC.